The 24 T cell receptor beta chains in this list originate from one sample, sequenced in a study of T cells in pancreatic ductal adenocarcinoma. Surgery without prior neoadjuvant therapy was the treatment of the selected pancreatic ductal adenocarcinoma patients. TCRdb's table, derived via immunoSEQ multiplex PCR, lists solely in-frame clones and lacks some. The sample carries 11,000 or so clones, 70% to 90% recorded once. Sequenced material: PBMCs. These receptors were collected from a human donor with pancreatic ductal adenocarcinoma.

The CDR3 nucleotides read TGCGCCAGCAGCTTGAGAAGTGGGGGGGAGACCCAGTACTTC. As protein: CASSLRSGGETQYF. The rearrangement uses TRBV5-1 and TRBJ2-5; D might be TRBD2 (6 bases). Trimming shortened V by 1 base and J by 5 bases, and 12 bases separated the two germline ends. Germline CDR1 is SGHRS and CDR2 is YFSETQ. The CDR3 extends over 14 amino acids. The full variable domain, completed using reference TRBV5-1 and TRBJ2-5, is KAGVTQTPRYLIKTRGQQVTLSCSPISGHRSVSWYQQTPGQGLQFLFEYFSETQRNKGNFPGRFSGRQFSNSRSEMNVSTLELGDSALYLCASSLRSGGETQYFGPGTRLLVL.

The V gene is TRBV7-6, the J gene TRBJ2-3, with 14 bases fitting TRBD2. The CDR3 spans 15 residues. Per germline, CDR1 SGHVS and CDR2 FNYEAQ. V was pared by 6 bases and J by 7 bases, with 6 bases of the junction left unmatched. The CDR3 DNA sequence: TGTGCCAGCAGGCCCGGGACTAGCGGGGGCAATACGCAGTATTTT. Translated, it gives CASRPGTSGGNTQYF.

The chain uses TRBV5-1 and TRBJ2-7, with a weak D call TRBD2 (5 bases). V dropped 1 base and J dropped 6 bases, with 14 bases sitting between them. This CDR3 has 14 residues. The germline V gene encodes CDR1 SGHRS and CDR2 YFSETQ. CDR3: CASSLRLGSGEQYF. In DNA, the CDR3 is TGCGCCAGCAGCTTGAGATTGGGAAGCGGCGAGCAGTACTTC.

This chain uses TRBV7-2 with TRBJ2-5, with 7 bases fitting TRBD2. V trimming: 0 bases; J trimming: 2 bases; junction bases outside the gene matches: 9. The CDR3 runs to 17 residues. Germline CDR1 is SGHTA and CDR2 is FQGNSA. The CDR3 DNA sequence: TGTGCCAGCAGCTTAGCCCCCGAAGCGGGAACACAAGAGACCCAGTACTTC. It translates to CASSLAPEAGTQETQYF.

The chain's CDR3 is CASTFYGNTGELFF. The CDR3 DNA reads as TGTGCCAGTACCTTCTACGGGAACACCGGGGAGCTGTTTTTT. V gene TRBV19 combines with J gene TRBJ2-2, with unresolved D. This CDR3 contains 14 residues. Germline assignment: CDR1 LNHDA and CDR2 SQIVND (reference sequence). V lost 7 bases and J lost 1, with 10 bases in between.

The V call is TRBV7-2, the J call TRBJ2-7; 8 positions match TRBD2. This CDR3 has 14 amino acids. Trimming removed 6 bases from V and 6 bases from J; junction bases left unmatched: 10. CDR1 is SGHTA and CDR2 is FQGNSA in the germline V gene. DNA for the CDR3: TGTGCCAGCAGGCCATTCCATAGCGGGACCGAGCAGTACTTC. Protein: CASRPFHSGTEQYF.

A single count supports this clone. The chain uses TRBV7-2 and TRBJ2-6; D gene uncertain. Germline V lookup: CDR1 SGHTA, CDR2 FQGNSA. V lost 1 base, J lost 0 bases, and 4 bases lay in between. The CDR3 covers 15 residues. The CDR3 protein is CASSLVSSGANVLTF. In DNA, the CDR3 is TGTGCCAGCAGCTTAGTGAGCTCTGGGGCCAACGTCCTGACTTTC. The full variable domain, rest sourced from reference TRBV7-2 and TRBJ2-6, is GAGVSQSPSNKVTEKGKDVELRCDPISGHTALYWYRQSLGQGLEFLIYFQGNSAPDKSGLPSDRFSAERTGGSVSTLTIQRTQQEDSAVYLCASSLVSSGANVLTFGAGSRLTVL.

V and J are TRBV5-5 and TRBJ2-7, with 7 bases lining up with TRBD1. Germline V lookup: CDR1 SGHKS, CDR2 YYEKEE (reference sequence). This CDR3 region has 13 residues. With V trimmed by 3 bases and J by 3 bases, 3 bases remained unmatched. The CDR3 sequence: CASSSRQGYEQYF. The CDR3 region has the DNA TGTGCCAGCAGCTCCCGACAGGGCTACGAGCAGTACTTC.

The V call is TRBV6-6, the J call TRBJ2-7; 9 nucleotides line up with TRBD2. CDR1 MNHNY and CDR2 SVGAGI come from the germline V gene (reference sequence). Unmatched junction bases numbered 6, after V lost 5 bases and J lost 4 bases. CDR3 length: 14 amino acids. This chain's CDR3 is CASSPPSGEYEQYF. The CDR3, as DNA: TGTGCCAGCAGTCCACCTAGCGGGGAGTACGAGCAGTACTTC.

V usage is TRBV19 and J usage is TRBJ1-4; TRBD1 is a possible D gene (6 bases). The CDR3 contains 14 residues. V lost 1 base to trimming and J lost 8 bases, with 11 bases between them. Germline CDR1 is LNHDA and CDR2 is SQIVND (reference sequence). The CDR3 protein is CASSIVQGGEKLFF. The CDR3 DNA is TGTGCCAGTAGTATAGTACAGGGTGGCGAAAAACTGTTTTTT.

This clone appeared a few times. The chain uses TRBV7-9 and TRBJ2-5; D is undetermined. The CDR3 is made up of 17 amino acids. Trimming cost V 5 bases and J 4 bases, with 23 bases left between them. Per the germline V gene, CDR1 is SEHNR and CDR2 is FQNEAQ (reference sequence). CDR3 region: CASSARLNVGLGETQYF. The CDR3 nucleotides are TGTGCCAGCAGCGCCCGGTTGAATGTCGGGCTGGGAGAGACCCAGTACTTC.

The chain recombines TRBV10-2 with TRBJ2-5; 13 bases are a match to TRBD2. The trim removed 10 bases at V and 6 bases at J, leaving 8 bases unmatched. The germline CDR1 and CDR2 sequences are WSHSY and SAAADI. This CDR3 is built from 14 residues. In nucleotides, the CDR3 is TGCGCCACCACTAGCGGGGGGGCTGGAAAGACCCAGTACTTC. Translated: CATTSGGAGKTQYF.

This rearrangement joins TRBV18 to TRBJ2-5, with 9 bases matching TRBD1. Trimming removed 1 base from V and 3 bases from J; junction bases left unmatched: 9. The CDR3 contains 17 residues. In germline, CDR1 is KGHSH, CDR2 LQKENI. The CDR3 sequence: CASSPLKGTGNEETQYF. CDR3 in DNA: TGTGCCAGCTCACCACTGAAAGGGACAGGGAACGAAGAGACCCAGTACTTC.

This chain links TRBV28 with TRBJ2-3, with 7 bases aligning to TRBD1. The germline gives CDR1 MDHEN, CDR2 SYDVKM. The CDR3 is made up of 15 amino acids. V gave up 8 bases and J gave up 1 base; unmatched junction bases: 9. The CDR3 DNA follows: TGTGCCAGCCCCCCGACAGGGTCCCGCACAGATACGCAGTATTTT. It encodes CASPPTGSRTDTQYF.

The chain links TRBV5-1 to TRBJ1-2, with a possible D match to TRBD1 (5 bases). The CDR3 totals 14 residues. Germline CDR1 and CDR2: SGHRS and YFSETQ. The V end lost 2 bases, the J end lost 12 bases, and 20 bases lay between the germline ends. CDR3 sequence: CASSLEPTVDYNTF. For the CDR3, the DNA is TGCGCCAGCAGCTTAGAACCGACAGTGGATTATAACACCTTC.

The chain is built from TRBV2 and TRBJ2-2; no reliable D call. CDR1 and CDR2 from the germline V gene are SNHLY and FYNNEI. The CDR3 consists of 12 residues. The ends were cut back, 6 bases at V and 4 bases at J, with 6 bases in the middle. Here the CDR3 reads CASRGTTGELFF. In nucleotides, the CDR3 is TGTGCCAGCAGGGGCACCACCGGGGAGCTGTTTTTT. Supplemented by reference TRBV2 and TRBJ2-2, the full variable domain reads EPEVTQTPSHQVTQMGQEVILRCVPISNHLYFYWYRQILGQKVEFLVSFYNNEISEKSEIFDDQFSVERPDGSNFTLKIRSTKLEDSAMYFCASRGTTGELFFGEGSRLTVL.

V and J are TRBV7-9 and TRBJ1-5; D uncertain. Trimming cost V 1 base and J 5 bases, with 3 bases left between them. This CDR3 has 12 residues. In germline, CDR1 is SEHNR, CDR2 FQNEAQ (reference sequence). The CDR3 spells CASSLGYQPQHF. CDR3 DNA sequence: TGTGCCAGCAGCTTAGGTTATCAGCCCCAGCATTTT. Full variable domain (remainder filled in from reference TRBV7-9 and TRBJ1-5): DTGVSQNPRHKITKRGQNVTFRCDPISEHNRLYWYRQTLGQGPEFLTYFQNEAQLEKSRLLSDRFSAERPKGSFSTLEIQRTEQGDSAMYLCASSLGYQPQHFGDGTRLSIL.

This chain uses TRBV5-4 with TRBJ1-2; D gene uncertain. The CDR3 sequence is 14 residues long. Trimming left V 0 bases short and J 7 bases short, with 13 bases between. Germline loops: CDR1 SGHNT, CDR2 YYREEE (reference sequence). In DNA, the CDR3 is TGTGCCAGCAGCTTGGAACAGTTTATAGGTGGCTACACCTTC. Amino acid sequence: CASSLEQFIGGYTF. The full variable domain, in which reference TRBV5-4 and TRBJ1-2 provide the parts outside the CDR3, is ETGVTQSPTHLIKTRGQQVTLRCSSQSGHNTVSWYQQALGQGPQFIFQYYREEENGRGNFPPRFSGLQFPNYSSELNVNALELDDSALYLCASSLEQFIGGYTFGSGTRLTVV.

The rearrangement joins TRBV7-2 to TRBJ2-3, with TRBD2 matching over 9 bases. J gave up 5 bases and V 0 bases, and 9 bases lay outside the gene matches. Looked up from germline, CDR1 is SGHTA and CDR2 is FQGNSA. This CDR3 comprises 17 residues. This CDR3 is CASSLAVLASGEDTQYF. CDR3 in DNA: TGTGCCAGCAGCTTAGCGGTCTTGGCTAGCGGGGAAGATACGCAGTATTTT.

This clone occurred a few times. The rearrangement uses TRBV7-9 and TRBJ2-3; D remains unclear. In germline, CDR1 is SEHNR, CDR2 FQNEAQ (reference sequence). The CDR3 has 14 amino acids. The V end lost 0 bases, the J end lost 6 bases, and 10 bases lay between the germline ends. The CDR3 is CASSLALPGDTQYF. The CDR3 DNA sequence: TGTGCCAGCAGCTTAGCCCTACCCGGGGATACGCAGTATTTT.

The chain recombines TRBV6-1 with TRBJ1-6, with D perhaps matching TRBD1 (6 bases). V was shortened by 2 bases and J by 9 bases, with 11 bases between the two germline ends. The CDR3 extends over 14 amino acids. Germline V CDR1 and CDR2: MNHNS, SASEGT. The CDR3 here is CASSETGGSSPLHF. The DNA of the CDR3 is TGTGCCAGCAGTGAAACGGGGGGCAGTTCACCCCTCCACTTT.

This sequence joins TRBV6-5 and TRBJ1-6, with TRBD1 matching 8 bases. With V trimmed by 8 bases and J by 13 bases, 16 bases remained unmatched. The CDR3 sequence is 15 residues long. CDR1 is MNHEY, CDR2 SVGAGI, per germline. CDR3 in amino acids: CASEGQEREFGPLHF. In nucleotides, the CDR3 is TGTGCCAGCGAGGGACAGGAGAGGGAATTTGGGCCCCTCCACTTT.

This sequence joins TRBV30 and TRBJ2-6, with D unclear. Germline V CDR1 and CDR2: GTSNPN, SVGIG (reference sequence). CDR3 length: 15 amino acids. V lost 3 bases and J 1 base, leaving 10 bases between the germline ends. The CDR3 DNA reads TGTGCCTGGAGAGGCAAGGGTTCTGGGGCCAACGTCCTGACTTTC. Translating it yields CAWRGKGSGANVLTF.

The V gene is TRBV14, the J gene TRBJ2-3; D remains ambiguous. Trimming removed 1 base from V and 8 bases from J, with 7 bases in between. The CDR3 extends over 12 amino acids. CDR1 and CDR2 from the germline V gene are SGHDN and FVKESK. CDR3 in DNA: TGTGCCAGCAGCCAAGGGTCTCGTACGCAGTATTTT. Protein sequence: CASSQGSRTQYF.